This note documents a single T cell receptor (beta chain) sequence. Its antigen is still unknown. The PCR ran on 60 Vbeta and 13 Jbeta primers. TCRdb's copy holds only in-frame clones and misses some; the assay was immunoSEQ multiplex PCR. The table has some 160,000 clones, around 85% seen once. The data derive from a study of cytomegalovirus exposure and HLA in healthy donors. This CDR3 is built from 14 residues. The germline V gene has CDR1 SEHNR and CDR2 FQNEAQ (reference sequence). Study-wide findings and caveats: Near-uniform donor sequencing depth was presumed by presence/absence analyses. TCR beta V- and J-gene trimming was later associated with a missense DCLRE1C variant. In a later analysis, several top co-occurrence clusters appeared linked to parvovirus B19, influenza, CMV and Epstein-Barr virus.

Each donor's status was that of a healthy bone marrow donor. The sample comprised PBMCs. This sequence was found in a middle-aged man in good health and CMV-seropositive. The V call is TRBV7-9, the J call TRBJ2-7, with D uncertain. The CDR3 is CSSFKQKTAYEQYF. CDR3 sequence (DNA): TGTTCTAGTTTCAAGCAGAAGACGGCATACGAGCAGTACTTC.